This T cell receptor beta chain came from a study of CD8 T cells in Susac syndrome. Across the study: Among the Susac syndrome patients who underwent sequencing, five or six had clinically active disease, while roughly eight of them were in remission.

Study-wide results and limits: The study found that Susac CD8+ clonal expansion peaked in TEMRA cells and active patients. In total CD8+ repertoires, 15 to 20 Susac-specific public clones were found, and CD8+ TEMRA repertoires had several.

The CDR3 is 15 residues long. Germline V gene lookup returns CDR1 SGDLS and CDR2 YYNGEE. V lost 2 bases, J lost 4 bases, and 4 bases stayed unmatched. cDNA came from about 0.46 to 1 ug RNA primed by random hexamers. TCR beta CDR3 was amplified by immunoSEQ covering 54 Vbeta and 13 Jbeta. MiXCR was run by TCRdb on the immunoSEQ multiplex PCR reads, yielding one entry per CDR3 protein. The sample consists of approximately 80,000 distinct CDR3 sequences, roughly 94% of them appearing once. With regard to this clonotype: Its antigen is as yet unknown.

Material: CD8+ T cells from PBMCs. The J gene is TRBJ2-1, the V gene TRBV9; 9 bases fit TRBD1. The TCR originated in a human donor with Susac syndrome. The CDR3 is CASSVGQGPYNEQFF. DNA of the CDR3: TGTGCCAGCAGCGTGGGACAGGGACCGTACAATGAGCAGTTCTTC.